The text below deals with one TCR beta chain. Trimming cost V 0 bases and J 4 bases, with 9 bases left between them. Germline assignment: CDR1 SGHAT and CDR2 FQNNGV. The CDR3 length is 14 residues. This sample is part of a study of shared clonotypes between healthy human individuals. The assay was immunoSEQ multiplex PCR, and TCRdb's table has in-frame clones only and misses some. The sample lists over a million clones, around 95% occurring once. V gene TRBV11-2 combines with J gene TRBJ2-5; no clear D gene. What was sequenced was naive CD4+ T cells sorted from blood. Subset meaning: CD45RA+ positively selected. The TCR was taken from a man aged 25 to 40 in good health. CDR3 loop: CASSLDRLSETQYF. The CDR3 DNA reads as TGTGCCAGCAGCTTAGATAGGTTATCAGAGACCCAGTACTTC.